This T cell receptor (beta chain) derives from a study of cytomegalovirus exposure and HLA in healthy donors. Germline V gene lookup returns CDR1 SGHTA and CDR2 FQGTGA. The V gene lost 2 bases and the J gene lost 8 bases, with 9 bases spanning the gap. This CDR3 is 13 amino acids long. The repertoire was sequenced with immunoSEQ multiplex PCR; TCRdb's copy has only in-frame clones and lacks some. The repertoire holds some 170,000 clones, with approximately 81% as singletons. This sequence was found in a man aged 25 to 40 in good health and CMV-seropositive. Specimen: PBMCs. V is TRBV7-3 and J is TRBJ1-4; no definite D call. This chain's CDR3 is CASSLLGGEKLFF. The DNA of the CDR3 is TGTGCCAGCAGCTTATTGGGAGGGGAAAAACTGTTTTTT.